The 22 T cell receptor beta chains below come from one sample, sequenced in a study of Graves' ophthalmopathy and Graves' hyperthyroidism. TCR beta CDR3 amplification used RNA transcripts. The library came from an HTBI-primed first-round RT-PCR and a second-round multiplex PCR. In TCRdb, the multiplex PCR reads were re-called with MiXCR into one record per CDR3 protein. The repertoire holds approximately 480,000 distinct CDR3 sequences, with about an eighth as singletons. Sequencing used blood. Receptor source: a woman aged 25 to 39 with Graves' ophthalmopathy.

This chain uses TRBV25-1 with TRBJ2-3, with 10 bases that match TRBD1. V lost 8 bases and J lost 3; bases outside the gene matches: 2. The CDR3 sequence is 13 residues long. CDR1 and CDR2 from the germline V gene are MGHDK and SYGVNS. For the CDR3, the DNA is TGTGCCAGCGCGGGACAGGGGACAGATACGCAGTATTTT. Its protein product is CASAGQGTDTQYF.

This clonotype was counted once. J is TRBJ1-2 and V is TRBV6-1; D gene unclear. V was trimmed by 1 base and J by 10 bases, leaving 4 bases between them. Germline V lookup: CDR1 MNHNS, CDR2 SASEGT. CDR3 length equals 10 residues. CDR3 region: CASSEGPYTF. CDR3 coding DNA: TGTGCCAGCAGTGAAGGCCCCTACACCTTC.

This clonotype was picked up many times. J is TRBJ1-2 and V is TRBV4-2; D remains unclear. The length of the CDR3 is 14 residues. Germline values: CDR1 LGHNA, CDR2 YNFKEQ. Trimming took 1 base from V and 0 from J, leaving 6 bases between them. This chain's CDR3 is CASSQATANYGYTF. The CDR3 region has the DNA TGTGCCAGCAGCCAAGCAACAGCTAACTATGGCTACACCTTC.

With regard to this clonotype: A read error may be the cause here, since a much bigger clone is one base away. This chain joins TRBV4-1 and TRBJ2-4; either TRBD1 or TRBD2 may supply D (5 bases each). CDR1 and CDR2 from the germline V gene are MGHRA and YSYEKL. This CDR3 spans 15 amino acids. CDR3 residues: CASSQDRDGKNIKYF. The CDR3 DNA reads as TGCGCCAGCAGCCAAGACAGGGACGGCAAAAACATTAAGTACTTC.

The sample holds many counts of this clonotype. The gene calls are TRBV7-2 and TRBJ1-1, with 7 bases identical to TRBD1. V shed 5 bases, J shed 2 bases, and the junction held 8 bases outside the gene matches. The CDR3 loop spans 15 amino acids. Germline lookup yields CDR1 SGHTA and CDR2 FQGNSA. The CDR3 spells CASSRIPGGNTEAFF. CDR3 sequence (DNA): TGTGCCAGCAGCCGGATTCCAGGGGGAAACACTGAAGCTTTCTTT.

This clonotype was seen at least ten times. The V call is TRBV6-2 or TRBV6-3, the J call TRBJ1-1; D call uncertain. This CDR3 contains 14 residues. Looked up from germline, CDR1 is MNHEY and CDR2 is SVGEGT. V lost 6 bases to trimming and J lost 0 bases, with 11 bases between them. DNA of the CDR3: TGTGCCAGCAGAGACGCAGGTTTGAACACTGAAGCTTTCTTT. The encoded protein is CASRDAGLNTEAFF.

This clonotype was counted many times. The J gene is TRBJ2-2, the V gene TRBV5-1; D tentatively reads TRBD1 or TRBD2 (6 bases each). V lost 3 bases to trimming and J lost 3 bases, with 15 bases between them. The CDR3 spans 16 residues. The germline V gene has CDR1 SGHRS and CDR2 YFSETQ. The CDR3 sequence is CASSSEGGRDTGELFF. As DNA, the CDR3 is TGCGCCAGCAGCTCGGAGGGGGGACGCGACACCGGGGAGCTGTTTTTT.

This clonotype was observed many times. The chain is built from TRBV2 and TRBJ2-7, with D maybe TRBD1 (5 bases). The ends were cut back, 4 bases at V and 9 bases at J, with 10 bases in the middle. Germline V CDR1 and CDR2: SNHLY, FYNNEI. The CDR3 has 11 amino acids. CDR3 sequence (DNA): TGTGCCAGCAGTGCAGGGTCGGGGCAGTACTTC. Protein product: CASSAGSGQYF.

This clonotype was detected only a few times. The chain is built from TRBV2 and TRBJ2-5; the D gene is possibly TRBD1 (5 bases). Germline assignment: CDR1 SNHLY and CDR2 FYNNEI. The CDR3 is made up of 15 amino acids. The V end lost 0 bases, the J end lost 5 bases, and 13 bases lay between the germline ends. The CDR3: CASSEANQGLETQYF. The CDR3 coding sequence is TGTGCCAGCAGTGAAGCCAATCAGGGCTTGGAGACCCAGTACTTC.

This clonotype was seen more than once but under ten times. The chain joins TRBV11-3 to TRBJ2-5; 12 nucleotides line up with TRBD2. CDR3 length: 16 amino acids. CDR1 is SGHNT, CDR2 YENEEA, per germline. With 4 bases clipped from V and 4 bases from J, the junction kept 7 bases outside the gene matches. The CDR3 sequence is CASSSPSGGARETQYF. The CDR3 DNA sequence: TGTGCCAGCAGCTCCCCTAGCGGGGGGGCCCGAGAGACCCAGTACTTC.

This clonotype was counted at least ten times. The rearrangement links TRBV19 to TRBJ1-5, with D unclear. From germline, CDR1 is LNHDA and CDR2 SQIVND (reference sequence). This CDR3 spans 13 amino acids. The V end lost 8 bases, the J end lost 7 bases, and 15 bases lay between the germline ends. CDR3 bases: TGTGCCAGTGCCACATGGATGGGGCAGCCCCAGCATTTT. This sequence encodes CASATWMGQPQHF.

In its sample, this clonotype was seen many times. The rearrangement joins TRBV28 to TRBJ1-1; tentative D call: TRBD1 (6 bases). V gave up 5 bases and J gave up 0 bases, with 16 bases separating them. The V gene's germline CDR1 is MDHEN and CDR2 SYDVKM. CDR3 size: 16 residues. For the CDR3, the DNA is TGTGCCAGCAGTCCGCGCCTGGGACACATGAACACTGAAGCTTTCTTT. It yields the protein CASSPRLGHMNTEAFF.

The sample holds many counts of this clonotype. The J gene is TRBJ2-7, the V gene TRBV5-1, with D perhaps being TRBD1 or TRBD2 (5 bases each). The CDR3 has 15 residues. Germline values: CDR1 SGHRS, CDR2 YFSETQ. Trimming cost V 2 bases and J 6 bases, with 18 bases left between them. CDR3 nucleotide sequence: TGCGCCAGCAGCTTTGGGGCAGCCCCAGGGAGCGAGCAGTACTTC. It specifies CASSFGAAPGSEQYF.

Ten or more counts support this clonotype. The rearrangement uses TRBV12-3 or TRBV12-4 and TRBJ1-1; TRBD1 is a possible D gene (6 bases). The CDR3 spans 14 residues. The V end lost 5 bases, the J end lost 9 bases, and 19 bases lay between the germline ends. The CDR3 nucleotides read TGTGCCAGCAGTCCCAGGGGCCACCCTCCAAAAGCTTTCTTT. Translated: CASSPRGHPPKAFF.

V is TRBV18 and J is TRBJ2-7, with D tentatively TRBD1 or TRBD2 (6 bases each). Germline lookup yields CDR1 KGHSH and CDR2 LQKENI. This CDR3 has 15 residues. V dropped 2 bases and J dropped 0 bases, with 11 bases sitting between them. The CDR3 loop reads CASSPRGAPSYEQYF. The CDR3, as DNA: TGTGCCAGCTCACCAAGGGGGGCACCCTCCTACGAGCAGTACTTC.

This clonotype was detected many times. V and J are TRBV20-1 and TRBJ1-5; 8 nucleotides line up with TRBD1. The CDR3 extends over 15 amino acids. Trimming removed 3 bases from V and 6 bases from J; junction bases left unmatched: 10. Germline V gene lookup returns CDR1 DFQATT and CDR2 SNEGSKA (reference sequence). DNA of the CDR3: TGCAGTGCTAGTTGGACAGGGAGAAGAGGTCAGCCCCAGCATTTT. Protein product: CSASWTGRRGQPQHF.

On this clonotype: It may be a read error: a sequence one base away is much more abundant. Given the absence of the conserved phenylalanine or tryptophan at the CDR3 end, a read error is likely. The chain carries TRBV18 and TRBJ1-1; the match to TRBD1 covers 8 bases. This CDR3 is 15 amino acids long. Germline V gene sequence: CDR1 KGHSH, CDR2 LQKENI. The V segment lost 4 bases and the J segment 1 base; nucleotides outside the gene matches: 5. CDR3 nucleotides: TGTGCCAGCTCACGCGACAGGGGAGGGAACACTGAAGCTTTCTGT. Protein: CASSRDRGGNTEAFC.

This clonotype was picked up a small number of times. Being one base from a much bigger clone, this may be a read error. CDR3 bases: TGCAGTGCTAGAGAGGACCCGAACACTGAAGCTTTCTTT. It encodes CSAREDPNTEAFF. The V call is TRBV20-1, the J call TRBJ1-1; D gene ambiguous. Trimming took off 0 bases at V and 1 base at J, with 6 bases between the two ends. Germline CDR1 and CDR2: DFQATT and SNEGSKA (reference sequence). The CDR3 runs to 13 residues.

This clonotype was seen ten or more times. J is TRBJ1-2 and V is TRBV12-3 or TRBV12-4, with 11 nucleotides matching TRBD1. The trim removed 1 base at V and 5 bases at J, leaving 3 bases unmatched. CDR3 size: 15 residues. The CDR3 protein is CASSLGTGGVYGYTF. The DNA for the CDR3 is TGTGCCAGCAGTTTAGGGACAGGGGGCGTGTATGGCTACACCTTC.

This clonotype was seen repeatedly, ten times or more. V is TRBV30 and J is TRBJ1-2; 8 bases are shared with TRBD1. The junction had 12 bases not matched to a gene; V was cut back by 2 bases and J by 7 bases. The CDR3 loop spans 15 amino acids. Germline loops: CDR1 GTSNPN, CDR2 SVGIG (reference sequence). The CDR3 bases are TGTGCCTGGAGTCCCTTTGACAGGGGAGAGGGTGGCTACACCTTC. It specifies CAWSPFDRGEGGYTF.

This clonotype was observed at least ten times. This rearrangement joins TRBV28 to TRBJ2-7, with D tentatively TRBD1 (6 bases). With 5 bases removed from V and 5 bases from J, the gap between germline ends came to 13 bases. The germline V gene has CDR1 MDHEN and CDR2 SYDVKM. The CDR3 is 13 amino acids. CDR3 in amino acids: CASSEGQLHEQYF. As DNA, the CDR3 is TGTGCCAGCAGTGAAGGACAGCTCCACGAGCAGTACTTC. Based on the CDR3 plus reference TRBV28 and TRBJ2-7, the full variable domain is DVKVTQSSRYLVKRTGEKVFLECVQDMDHENMFWYRQDPGLGLRLIYFSYDVKMKEKGDIPEGYSVSREKKERFSLILESASTNQTSMYLCASSEGQLHEQYFGPGTRLTVT.

This clonotype was detected many times. The gene calls are TRBV7-2 and TRBJ2-5; the match to TRBD2 covers 10 bases. Trimming cost V 0 bases and J 0 bases; bases outside gene matches: 13. The CDR3 runs to 20 residues. CDR1 is SGHTA, CDR2 FQGNSA, per germline. The CDR3, as DNA: TGTGCCAGCAGCTTAGCAGCCAGACTAGCGGGCGCCGGGTACCAAGAGACCCAGTACTTC. The encoded protein is CASSLAARLAGAGYQETQYF.